This TCR beta chain was sequenced in a study of blood T cell repertoires in COVID-19. Across the study: The United States, Italy and Spain supplied acute and convalescent COVID-19 samples. PBMCs, B-cell-depleted T cells, or T cells provided the cDNA or gDNA that made up the material.

The age range of participants was about 18 to 95 years, with residence in about two dozen US areas. Authors' processing steps: Amplification of reference gene primers provided the estimated nucleated cell counts. Data came from immunoSEQ multiplex PCR; TCRdb stores just in-frame clones and leaves some out. V, J and clone size were drawn from that table, and D and trimming were deduced from the DNA. The sample shows around 320,000 clones, 90% of them seen only once. Germline assignment: CDR1 SGHNT and CDR2 YYREEE (reference sequence). V was pared by 3 bases and J by 4 bases, with 13 bases between. The CDR3 extends over 14 amino acids.

This TCR came from a woman in her 30s who had been exposed to COVID-19. V and J are TRBV5-4 and TRBJ1-1; maybe TRBD1 (5 bases). The sequencing input was PBMCs or T cells enriched from blood (not recorded which). This CDR3 is CASSWGVSVTEAFF. The CDR3 bases are TGTGCCAGCAGCTGGGGGGTCAGTGTCACTGAAGCTTTCTTT. The whole variable domain, remainder taken from reference TRBV5-4 and TRBJ1-1, is ETGVTQSPTHLIKTRGQQVTLRCSSQSGHNTVSWYQQALGQGPQFIFQYYREEENGRGNFPPRFSGLQFPNYSSELNVNALELDDSALYLCASSWGVSVTEAFFGQGTRLTVV.